This TCR beta chain was identified in a study of OX40 agonist ivuxolimab in advanced cancers. Across the study: Patients receiving dose escalation had hepatocellular carcinoma, melanoma, renal cell or head and neck cancer. With a range of roughly 23 to 85, age averaged roughly 61 years, and about 80% were male. Three individuals attained partial responses, comprising one hepatocellular carcinoma case and two cutaneous melanoma cases.

Repertoires were generated with immunoSEQ multiplex PCR, while TCRdb's copy carries only in-frame clones and drops some. The sample includes more than 85,000 clones, about 90% of them seen just once. CDR1 is SGHDT and CDR2 is YYEEEE in the germline V gene. CDR3 length: 16 amino acids. V dropped 3 bases and J dropped 5; count of bases not matched to a gene: 11. The receptor comes from an adult with an advanced solid tumor such as melanoma, head and neck, liver or kidney cancer. The J gene is TRBJ2-3, the V gene TRBV5-6, with 8 nucleotides matching TRBD1. Material: CD4+ or CD8+ T cells sorted from blood, obtained in a trial of the OX40 agonist ivuxolimab. Here the CDR3 DNA reads TGTGCCAGCAGCTGGACAGGGTCTGTGTATCAAGATACGCAGTATTTT. Protein product: CASSWTGSVYQDTQYF.